This is a list of T cell receptor beta chains from one sample in a study of cytomegalovirus exposure and HLA in healthy donors. TCRdb keeps only in-frame clones here, not all; method: immunoSEQ multiplex PCR. Of 220,000 or so clones in the sample, around 73% were seen once. Sample: PBMCs. These receptors all come from a male donor in good health and CMV-seronegative. Both conserved end residues are part of each CDR3. D genes are given only for firm matches. The size entry is marked missing in some rows and otherwise reads once, few, many or a size class.

j_gene: TRBJ1-4
d_gene: -
v_gene: TRBV2
abundance: -
CDR3aa: CASTVTGQINEKLFF
CDR3nt: TGTGCCAGCACCGTGACAGGACAAATTAATGAAAAACTGTTTTTT

j_gene: TRBJ1-2
d_gene: TRBD1
v_gene: TRBV10-3
abundance: -
CDR3aa: CAISERGTVNYGYTF
CDR3nt: TGTGCCATCAGTGAAAGGGGGACAGTGAACTATGGCTACACCTTC

j_gene: TRBJ1-5
d_gene: -
v_gene: TRBV6-1
abundance: -
CDR3aa: CASINSHSNQPQHF
CDR3nt: TGTGCCAGCATAAACAGCCATAGCAATCAGCCCCAGCATTTT

j_gene: TRBJ2-5
d_gene: -
v_gene: TRBV4-2
abundance: -
CDR3aa: CASSPEGGQETQYF
CDR3nt: TGTGCCAGCAGCCCGGAGGGAGGACAAGAGACCCAGTACTTC

j_gene: TRBJ1-2
d_gene: -
v_gene: TRBV6-1
abundance: -
CDR3aa: CASSPAGVPLYGYTF
CDR3nt: TGTGCCAGCAGTCCGGCCGGGGTCCCACTTTATGGCTACACCTTC

j_gene: TRBJ1-5
d_gene: -
v_gene: TRBV6-1
abundance: few
CDR3aa: CASSEWSGGGNQPQHF
CDR3nt: TGTGCCAGCAGTGAATGGTCGGGAGGAGGCAATCAGCCCCAGCATTTT

j_gene: TRBJ1-1
d_gene: -
v_gene: TRBV6-5
abundance: -
CDR3aa: CASKYYKGHTEAFF
CDR3nt: TGTGCCAGCAAGTACTACAAGGGGCACACTGAAGCTTTCTTT

j_gene: TRBJ1-1
d_gene: -
v_gene: TRBV4-1
abundance: few
CDR3aa: CASSQDVGRGTEAFF
CDR3nt: TGCGCCAGCAGCCAAGATGTGGGCAGGGGCACTGAAGCTTTCTTT

j_gene: TRBJ1-2
d_gene: -
v_gene: TRBV5-1
abundance: -
CDR3aa: CASSARTATTNYGYTF
CDR3nt: TGCGCCAGCAGCGCAAGGACAGCTACTACTAACTATGGCTACACCTTC

j_gene: TRBJ2-1
d_gene: -
v_gene: TRBV18
abundance: -
CDR3aa: CASSPPGGDSYNEQFF
CDR3nt: TGTGCCAGCTCACCACCTGGGGGCGATTCCTACAATGAGCAGTTCTTC

j_gene: TRBJ1-5
d_gene: TRBD1
v_gene: TRBV27
abundance: -
CDR3aa: CASSLAGGAGIGNQPQHF
CDR3nt: TGTGCCAGCAGTTTAGCAGGGGGCGCGGGGATAGGCAATCAGCCCCAGCATTTT

j_gene: TRBJ1-1
d_gene: -
v_gene: TRBV5-3
abundance: -
CDR3aa: CARSLPGGTGLCAEAFF
CDR3nt: TGTGCCAGAAGCTTGCCGGGCGGGACGGGGCTTTGCGCTGAAGCTTTCTTT

j_gene: TRBJ2-3
d_gene: TRBD1
v_gene: TRBV5-1
abundance: -
CDR3aa: CASSVTGGTDTQYF
CDR3nt: TGCGCCAGCAGCGTAACAGGGGGAACAGATACGCAGTATTTT

j_gene: TRBJ2-5
d_gene: -
v_gene: TRBV18
abundance: -
CDR3aa: CASSPPGPQETQYF
CDR3nt: TGTGCCAGCTCACCACCCGGTCCCCAAGAGACCCAGTACTTC

j_gene: TRBJ2-7
d_gene: -
v_gene: TRBV5-4
abundance: -
CDR3aa: CASSLGGGSYEQYF
CDR3nt: TGTGCCAGCAGCTTGGGAGGCGGGTCCTACGAGCAGTACTTC

j_gene: TRBJ2-3
d_gene: -
v_gene: TRBV18
abundance: few
CDR3aa: CASSPVRTGNTDTQYF
CDR3nt: TGTGCCAGCTCACCTGTGAGGACTGGGAACACAGATACGCAGTATTTT

j_gene: TRBJ2-7
d_gene: TRBD2
v_gene: TRBV5-1
abundance: -
CDR3aa: CASSFFPRTSGNWEIEQYF
CDR3nt: TGCGCCAGCAGCTTTTTTCCCAGGACTAGCGGGAACTGGGAAATAGAGCAGTACTTC

j_gene: TRBJ2-7
d_gene: TRBD1
v_gene: TRBV13
abundance: -
CDR3aa: CASRPWTGGVYEQYF
CDR3nt: TGTGCCAGCCGGCCATGGACAGGGGGCGTCTACGAGCAGTACTTC

j_gene: TRBJ1-2
d_gene: TRBD1
v_gene: TRBV28
abundance: -
CDR3aa: CASSLLKGVGTADYGYTF
CDR3nt: TGTGCCAGCAGTTTATTAAAGGGGGTCGGGACAGCGGATTATGGCTACACCTTC

j_gene: TRBJ1-5
d_gene: TRBD1
v_gene: TRBV5-6
abundance: once
CDR3aa: CASKQGGNQPQHF
CDR3nt: TGTGCCAGCAAACAGGGGGGTAATCAGCCCCAGCATTTT

j_gene: TRBJ2-7
d_gene: -
v_gene: TRBV10-3
abundance: -
CDR3aa: CATGGGATYEQYF
CDR3nt: TGTGCCACCGGAGGGGGCGCCACCTACGAGCAGTACTTC

j_gene: TRBJ1-2
d_gene: TRBD1
v_gene: TRBV5-4
abundance: -
CDR3aa: CASSLVGGSYGYTF
CDR3nt: TGTGCCAGCAGCTTGGTAGGGGGCAGCTATGGCTACACCTTC

j_gene: TRBJ1-2
d_gene: -
v_gene: TRBV4-1
abundance: -
CDR3aa: CASSLNRDLGNYGYTF
CDR3nt: TGCGCCAGCAGCCTGAACCGGGACTTAGGTAACTATGGCTACACCTTC

j_gene: TRBJ2-7
d_gene: -
v_gene: TRBV11-2
abundance: once
CDR3aa: CAGSMGHSSYEQYF
CDR3nt: TGTGCCGGCAGCATGGGCCATAGCTCCTACGAGCAGTACTTC

j_gene: TRBJ2-3
d_gene: -
v_gene: TRBV2
abundance: few
CDR3aa: CASSDQGLHTDTQYF
CDR3nt: TGTGCCAGCAGTGACCAGGGGCTCCACACAGATACGCAGTATTTT

j_gene: TRBJ2-1
d_gene: -
v_gene: TRBV5-4
abundance: -
CDR3aa: CASSAPQRTPGNEQFF
CDR3nt: TGTGCCAGCAGCGCCCCGCAACGGACACCCGGCAATGAGCAGTTCTTC

j_gene: TRBJ2-3
d_gene: TRBD2
v_gene: TRBV7-2
abundance: -
CDR3aa: CASSHSGSHTDTQYF
CDR3nt: TGTGCCAGCAGCCATAGCGGGAGCCACACAGATACGCAGTATTTT

j_gene: TRBJ2-2
d_gene: -
v_gene: TRBV7-3
abundance: once
CDR3aa: CASSLIRTVSPGELFF
CDR3nt: TGTGCCAGCAGCTTAATTAGGACAGTTTCACCCGGGGAGCTGTTTTTT

j_gene: TRBJ1-4
d_gene: -
v_gene: TRBV10-3
abundance: once
CDR3aa: CAISEPQRATNEKLFF
CDR3nt: TGTGCCATCAGTGAGCCCCAGAGGGCAACTAATGAAAAACTGTTTTTT

j_gene: TRBJ2-3
d_gene: -
v_gene: TRBV11-3
abundance: -
CDR3aa: CASSSPGADTQYF
CDR3nt: TGTGCCAGCAGCTCCCCAGGGGCAGATACGCAGTATTTT

j_gene: TRBJ1-5
d_gene: TRBD1
v_gene: TRBV6-5
abundance: -
CDR3aa: CATMDRNQPQHF
CDR3nt: TGTGCCACTATGGACAGGAATCAGCCCCAGCATTTT

j_gene: TRBJ2-7
d_gene: -
v_gene: TRBV5-8
abundance: -
CDR3aa: CASSPGEQGRTEQYF
CDR3nt: TGTGCCAGCAGCCCGGGTGAACAGGGACGAACCGAGCAGTACTTC

j_gene: TRBJ2-3
d_gene: TRBD2
v_gene: TRBV9
abundance: -
CDR3aa: CASSPRGRSDTQYF
CDR3nt: TGTGCCAGCAGCCCCCGCGGGAGGTCGGATACGCAGTATTTT

j_gene: TRBJ2-1
d_gene: TRBD2
v_gene: TRBV6-1
abundance: -
CDR3aa: CASTGRAGGRNEQFF
CDR3nt: TGTGCCAGCACCGGAAGAGCGGGAGGGCGGAATGAGCAGTTCTTC

j_gene: TRBJ1-2
d_gene: TRBD1
v_gene: TRBV5-1
abundance: -
CDR3aa: CASSWGQGADYGYTF
CDR3nt: TGCGCCAGCAGCTGGGGACAGGGGGCGGACTATGGCTACACCTTC

j_gene: TRBJ1-2
d_gene: -
v_gene: TRBV14
abundance: -
CDR3aa: CASSPTVYGYTF
CDR3nt: TGTGCCAGCAGCCCGACTGTCTATGGCTACACCTTC

j_gene: TRBJ2-1
d_gene: -
v_gene: TRBV5-6
abundance: -
CDR3aa: CASSQLTRLDEQFF
CDR3nt: TGTGCCAGCAGCCAACTGACGCGGCTAGATGAGCAGTTCTTC

j_gene: TRBJ1-1
d_gene: TRBD1
v_gene: TRBV27
abundance: once
CDR3aa: CASSLMKGYGTGAQNTEAFF
CDR3nt: TGTGCCAGCAGTTTAATGAAAGGGTATGGGACAGGGGCTCAGAACACTGAAGCTTTCTTT

j_gene: TRBJ2-3
d_gene: -
v_gene: TRBV10-3
abundance: -
CDR3aa: CAISDLVTRQFTDTQYF
CDR3nt: TGTGCCATCAGTGATTTAGTTACGCGGCAATTCACAGATACGCAGTATTTT

j_gene: TRBJ1-5
d_gene: -
v_gene: TRBV27
abundance: -
CDR3aa: CASSPAGSNQPQHF
CDR3nt: TGTGCCAGCAGCCCGGCGGGGAGCAATCAGCCCCAGCATTTT

j_gene: TRBJ2-7
d_gene: TRBD2
v_gene: TRBV7-9
abundance: -
CDR3aa: CSSNGGAHEQYF
CDR3nt: TGTTCCAGCAACGGGGGGGCTCACGAGCAGTACTTC

j_gene: TRBJ1-1
d_gene: -
v_gene: TRBV7-9
abundance: -
CDR3aa: CASSPKDSSDTEAFF
CDR3nt: TGTGCCAGCAGCCCAAAGGACAGCTCAGACACTGAAGCTTTCTTT

j_gene: TRBJ2-6
d_gene: -
v_gene: TRBV23-1
abundance: -
CDR3aa: CASVPPTGPSGANVLTF
CDR3nt: TGCGCCAGCGTCCCCCCAACAGGCCCCTCTGGGGCCAACGTCCTGACTTTC

j_gene: TRBJ2-5
d_gene: -
v_gene: TRBV15
abundance: -
CDR3aa: CATSPAEETQYF
CDR3nt: TGTGCCACCAGCCCCGCGGAGGAGACCCAGTACTTC

j_gene: TRBJ2-7
d_gene: -
v_gene: TRBV19
abundance: -
CDR3aa: CASSPPRGSGPYEQYF
CDR3nt: TGTGCCAGTAGTCCCCCCCGGGGTAGCGGCCCCTACGAGCAGTACTTC

j_gene: TRBJ2-3
d_gene: TRBD2
v_gene: TRBV5-1
abundance: -
CDR3aa: CASSLHSGRAADTQYF
CDR3nt: TGCGCCAGCAGCTTACATAGCGGGAGGGCCGCGGATACGCAGTATTTT

j_gene: TRBJ2-3
d_gene: -
v_gene: TRBV5-6
abundance: -
CDR3aa: CASSFWTLSTDTQYF
CDR3nt: TGTGCCAGCAGCTTCTGGACACTTAGCACAGATACGCAGTATTTT

j_gene: TRBJ1-4
d_gene: -
v_gene: TRBV6-5
abundance: -
CDR3aa: CASSATATNEKLFF
CDR3nt: TGTGCCAGCAGTGCGACAGCAACTAATGAAAAACTGTTTTTT

j_gene: TRBJ2-1
d_gene: -
v_gene: TRBV7-8
abundance: -
CDR3aa: CASSLGGVGRNEQFF
CDR3nt: TGTGCCAGCAGCTTAGGGGGGGTAGGTAGGAATGAGCAGTTCTTC

j_gene: TRBJ2-3
d_gene: TRBD2
v_gene: TRBV4-2
abundance: -
CDR3aa: CASSQDREGWAISGAPWAQYF
CDR3nt: TGTGCCAGCAGCCAAGATAGGGAGGGGTGGGCGATTAGCGGAGCCCCCTGGGCGCAGTATTTT